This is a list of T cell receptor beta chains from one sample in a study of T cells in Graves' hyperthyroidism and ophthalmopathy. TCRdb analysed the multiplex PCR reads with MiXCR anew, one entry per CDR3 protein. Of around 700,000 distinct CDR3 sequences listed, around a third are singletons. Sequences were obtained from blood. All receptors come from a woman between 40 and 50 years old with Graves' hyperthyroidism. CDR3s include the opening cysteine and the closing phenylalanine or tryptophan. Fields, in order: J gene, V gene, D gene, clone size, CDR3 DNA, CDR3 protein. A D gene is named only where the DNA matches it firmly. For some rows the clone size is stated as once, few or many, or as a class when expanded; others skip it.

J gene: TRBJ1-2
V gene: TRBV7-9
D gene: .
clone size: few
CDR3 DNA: TGTGCCAGCAGCTCAGGGGAGGGGCTCCGCTATGGCTACACCTTC
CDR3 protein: CASSSGEGLRYGYTF

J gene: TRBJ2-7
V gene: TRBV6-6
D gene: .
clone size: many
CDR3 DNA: TGTGCCAGCAGTTACTCGCAGAGCTCCTACGAGCAGTACTTC
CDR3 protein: CASSYSQSSYEQYF

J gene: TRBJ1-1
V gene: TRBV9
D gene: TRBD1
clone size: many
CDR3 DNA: TGTGCCAGCAGCCAAGACAGGGTGGACACTGAAGCTTTCTTT
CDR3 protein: CASSQDRVDTEAFF

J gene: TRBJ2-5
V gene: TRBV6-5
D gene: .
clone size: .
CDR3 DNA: TGTGCCAGCAGTTACTCGGGGGCGTTTCAAGAGACCCAGTACTTC
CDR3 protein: CASSYSGAFQETQYF

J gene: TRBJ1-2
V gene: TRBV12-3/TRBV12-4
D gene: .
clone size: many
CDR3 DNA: TGTGCCAGCAGTTTAGTAGGGCTTAACTATGGCTACACCTTC
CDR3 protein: CASSLVGLNYGYTF

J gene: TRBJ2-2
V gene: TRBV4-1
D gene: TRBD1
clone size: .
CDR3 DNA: TGCGCCAGCAGCCAGGCGGCCACAGGGGCGGTCGGGGAGCTGTTTTTT
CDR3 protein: CASSQAATGAVGELFF

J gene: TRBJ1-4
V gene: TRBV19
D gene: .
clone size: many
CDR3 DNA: TGTGCCACTTACCGGGCAGGGAGTGAAAAACTGTTTTTT
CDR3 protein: CATYRAGSEKLFF

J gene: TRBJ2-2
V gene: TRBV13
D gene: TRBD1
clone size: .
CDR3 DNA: TGTGCCAGCAGCTTGGGGGACAGGAGTGACGGGGAGCTGTTTTTT
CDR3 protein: CASSLGDRSDGELFF

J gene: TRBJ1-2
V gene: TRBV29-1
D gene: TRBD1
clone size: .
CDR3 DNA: TGCAGCGTTGAAGATCAAGGGACAGGATATGGCTACACCTTC
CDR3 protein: CSVEDQGTGYGYTF

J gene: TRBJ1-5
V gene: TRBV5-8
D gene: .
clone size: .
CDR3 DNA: TGTGCCAGCAGCTTGGATATTGCGACCGATAGCAATCAGCCCCAGCATTTT
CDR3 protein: CASSLDIATDSNQPQHF

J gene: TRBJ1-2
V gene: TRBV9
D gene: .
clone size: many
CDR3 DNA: TGTGCCAGCAGCGTAACAGGGACTCGGGACTATGGCTACACCTTC
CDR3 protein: CASSVTGTRDYGYTF

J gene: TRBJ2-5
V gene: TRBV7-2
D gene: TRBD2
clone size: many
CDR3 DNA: TGTGCCAGCAGCTTCCGCGGGACTACTGGAGAGACCCAGTACTTC
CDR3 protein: CASSFRGTTGETQYF

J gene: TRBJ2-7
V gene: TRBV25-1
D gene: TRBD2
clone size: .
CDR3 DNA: TGTGCCAGCTCACCAGCGGGAGGGAGGTACGAGCAGTACTTC
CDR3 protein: CASSPAGGRYEQYF

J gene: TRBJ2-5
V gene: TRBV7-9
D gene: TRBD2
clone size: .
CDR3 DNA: TGTGCCAGCTCACCACCAGCAGGCGCGGGGGGGAAAGAGACCCAGTACTTC
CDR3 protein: CASSPPAGAGGKETQYF